The 3 T cell receptor beta chains listed next were all sequenced from one sample in a study of a mutant IDH1 vaccine in newly diagnosed glioma. Sample time point: week 23, last vaccination. Topical imiquimod accompanied each vaccine dose, which consisted of 300 ug of mutant IDH1 20-mer peptide. These receptors have no identified antigens. Method: immunoSEQ multiplex PCR; TCRdb's copy keeps in-frame clones and lacks some. Of about 60,000 clones listed, over 80% are singletons. The specimen comprised PBMCs, sampled from a glioma patient whose treatment included an IDH1 peptide vaccine. The receptors come from a man aged 40-55 years with glioma.

The chain combines TRBV10-3 with TRBJ2-3; no firm D call. Germline CDR1 ENHRY, CDR2 SYGVKD. With 0 bases removed from V and 1 base from J, the gap between germline ends came to 11 bases. The CDR3 is 16 amino acids. The CDR3: CAISESPRTGTDTQYF. The CDR3 bases are TGTGCCATCAGTGAGTCCCCCCGGACGGGCACAGATACGCAGTATTTT.

In this sample, this clone turned up once. The CDR3 spells CASSFRTGTTDTQYF. The CDR3 bases are TGTGCCAGCAGCTTTAGAACGGGGACGACAGATACGCAGTATTTT. The chain uses TRBV7-2 and TRBJ2-3, with D perhaps being TRBD1 or TRBD2 (5 bases each). There are 15 residues in the CDR3. V was shortened by 3 bases and J by 3 bases, with 13 bases between the two germline ends. Germline CDR1 is SGHTA and CDR2 is FQGNSA.

This rearrangement joins TRBV6-5 to TRBJ2-2; the D is unclear. The CDR3 length is 15 residues. Germline V gives CDR1 MNHEY, CDR2 SVGAGI. V was pared by 2 bases and J by 2 bases, with 9 bases between. CDR3 residues: CASSYVVQNTGELFF. The CDR3 bases are TGTGCCAGCAGTTACGTGGTCCAAAACACCGGGGAGCTGTTTTTT.